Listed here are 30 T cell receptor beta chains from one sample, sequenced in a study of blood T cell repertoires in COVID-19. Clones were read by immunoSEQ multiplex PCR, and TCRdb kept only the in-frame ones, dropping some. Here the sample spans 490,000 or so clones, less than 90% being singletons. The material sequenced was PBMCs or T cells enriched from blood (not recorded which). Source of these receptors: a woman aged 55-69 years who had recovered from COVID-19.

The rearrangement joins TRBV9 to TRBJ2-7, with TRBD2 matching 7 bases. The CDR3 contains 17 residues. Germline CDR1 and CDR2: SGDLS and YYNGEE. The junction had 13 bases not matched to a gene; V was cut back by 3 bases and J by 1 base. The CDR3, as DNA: TGTGCCAGCAGCGCCCCCCCGACTAGCTTAGGGTCCTACGAGCAGTACGTC. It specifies CASSAPPTSLGSYEQYV.

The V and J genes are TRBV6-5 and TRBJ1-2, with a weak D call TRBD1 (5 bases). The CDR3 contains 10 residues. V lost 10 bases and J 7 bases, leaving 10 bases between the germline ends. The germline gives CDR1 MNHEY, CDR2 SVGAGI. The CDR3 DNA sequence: TGTGCCACCACAGGAGCTGGCTACACCTTC. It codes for CATTGAGYTF.

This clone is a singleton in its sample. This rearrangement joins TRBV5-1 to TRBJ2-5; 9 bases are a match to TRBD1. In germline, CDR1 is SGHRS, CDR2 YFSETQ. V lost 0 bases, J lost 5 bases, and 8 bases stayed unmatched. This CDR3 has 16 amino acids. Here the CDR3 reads CASSLERTGVGETQYF. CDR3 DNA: TGCGCCAGCAGCTTGGAGCGGACAGGGGTGGGGGAGACCCAGTACTTC.

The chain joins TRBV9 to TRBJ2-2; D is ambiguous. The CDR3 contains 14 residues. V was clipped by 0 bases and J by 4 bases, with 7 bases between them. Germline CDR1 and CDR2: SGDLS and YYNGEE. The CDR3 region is CASSVDLSTGELFF. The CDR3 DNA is TGTGCCAGCAGCGTAGATTTGAGCACCGGGGAGCTGTTTTTT. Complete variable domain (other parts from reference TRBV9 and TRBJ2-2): DSGVTQTPKHLITATGQRVTLRCSPRSGDLSVYWYQQSLDQGLQFLIQYYNGEERAKGNILERFSAQQFPDLHSELNLSSLELGDSALYFCASSVDLSTGELFFGEGSRLTVL.

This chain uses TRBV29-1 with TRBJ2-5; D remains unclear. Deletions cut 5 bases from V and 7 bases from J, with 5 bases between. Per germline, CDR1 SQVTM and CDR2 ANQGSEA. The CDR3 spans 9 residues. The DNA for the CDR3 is TGCAGCGTTACCGGGACCCAGTACTTC. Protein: CSVTGTQYF.

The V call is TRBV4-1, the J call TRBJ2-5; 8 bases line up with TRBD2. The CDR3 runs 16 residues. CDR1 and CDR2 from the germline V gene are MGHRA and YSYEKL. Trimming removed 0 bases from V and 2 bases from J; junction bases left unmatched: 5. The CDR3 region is CASSQDLASGQETQYF. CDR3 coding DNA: TGCGCCAGCAGCCAAGATCTCGCTAGCGGGCAAGAGACCCAGTACTTC.

Here the CDR3 DNA reads TGCGCCAGCTCCAAGGAGTTGGCCGGGGAGCTGTTTTTT. Translation: CASSKELAGELFF. The chain has TRBV5-1 and TRBJ2-2; D remains unclear. This CDR3 has 13 amino acids. The V end was cut by 7 bases, the J end by 6 bases, with 13 bases between. The germline gives CDR1 SGHRS, CDR2 YFSETQ. The full variable domain, rest sourced from reference TRBV5-1 and TRBJ2-2, is KAGVTQTPRYLIKTRGQQVTLSCSPISGHRSVSWYQQTPGQGLQFLFEYFSETQRNKGNFPGRFSGRQFSNSRSEMNVSTLELGDSALYLCASSKELAGELFFGEGSRLTVL.

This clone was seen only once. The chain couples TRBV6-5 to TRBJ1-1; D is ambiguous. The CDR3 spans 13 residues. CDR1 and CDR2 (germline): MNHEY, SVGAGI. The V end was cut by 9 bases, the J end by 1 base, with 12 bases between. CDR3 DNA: TGTGCCAGTCCGGGAATAAAGAACACTGAAGCTTTCTTT. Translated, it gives CASPGIKNTEAFF.

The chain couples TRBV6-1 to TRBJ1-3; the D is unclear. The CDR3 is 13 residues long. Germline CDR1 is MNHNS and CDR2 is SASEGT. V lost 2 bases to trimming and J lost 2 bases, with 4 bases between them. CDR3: CASSEIAGNTIYF. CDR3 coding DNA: TGTGCCAGCAGTGAAATCGCTGGAAACACCATATATTTT.

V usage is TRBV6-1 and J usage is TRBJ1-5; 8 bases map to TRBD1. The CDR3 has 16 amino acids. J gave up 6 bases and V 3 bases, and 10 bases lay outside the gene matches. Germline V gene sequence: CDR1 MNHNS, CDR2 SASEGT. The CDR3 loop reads CASSDYRGSIIQPQHF. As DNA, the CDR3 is TGTGCCAGCAGTGATTACAGGGGGTCGATTATTCAGCCCCAGCATTTT.

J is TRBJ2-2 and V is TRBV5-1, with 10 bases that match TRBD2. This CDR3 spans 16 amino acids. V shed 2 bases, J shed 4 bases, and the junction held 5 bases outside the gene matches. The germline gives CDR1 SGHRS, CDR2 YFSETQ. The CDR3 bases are TGCGCCAGCAGCTTAGCGGGGGGGCCGATCACCGGGGAGCTGTTTTTT. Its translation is CASSLAGGPITGELFF.

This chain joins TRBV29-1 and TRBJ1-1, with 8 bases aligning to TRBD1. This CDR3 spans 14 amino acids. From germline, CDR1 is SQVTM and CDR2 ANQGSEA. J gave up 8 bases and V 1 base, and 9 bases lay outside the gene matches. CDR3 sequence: CSVEGGRGLGEAFF. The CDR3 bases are TGCAGCGTTGAAGGCGGCAGGGGGCTTGGCGAAGCTTTCTTT.

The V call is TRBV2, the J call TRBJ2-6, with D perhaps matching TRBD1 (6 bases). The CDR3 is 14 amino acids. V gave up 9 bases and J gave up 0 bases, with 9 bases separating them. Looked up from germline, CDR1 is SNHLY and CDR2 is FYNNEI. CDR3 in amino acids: CASRQVSGANVLTF. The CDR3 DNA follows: TGTGCCAGTCGACAGGTCTCTGGGGCCAACGTCCTGACTTTC.

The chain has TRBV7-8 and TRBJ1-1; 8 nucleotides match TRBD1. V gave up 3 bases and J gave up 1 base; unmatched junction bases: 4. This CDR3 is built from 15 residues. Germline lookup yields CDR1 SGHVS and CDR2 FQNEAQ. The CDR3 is CASSLPGTGNTEAFF. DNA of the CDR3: TGTGCCAGCAGCTTGCCCGGGACAGGGAACACTGAAGCTTTCTTT.

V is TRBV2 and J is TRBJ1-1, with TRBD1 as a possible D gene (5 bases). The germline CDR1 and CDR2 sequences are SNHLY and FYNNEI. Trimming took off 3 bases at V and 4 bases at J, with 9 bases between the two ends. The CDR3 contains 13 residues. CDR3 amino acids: CASSDGGVTEAFF. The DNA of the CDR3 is TGTGCCAGCAGTGATGGGGGGGTCACTGAAGCTTTCTTT.

Here the CDR3 reads CASSVEGRANSPLHF. The CDR3 DNA reads as TGTGCCAGCAGCGTAGAAGGCAGGGCCAATTCACCCCTCCACTTT. The chain links TRBV9 to TRBJ1-6, with D possibly matching TRBD1 (5 bases). The V and J ends lost 0 bases and 7 bases respectively, with 11 bases between them. The CDR3 is 15 residues long. In germline, CDR1 is SGDLS, CDR2 YYNGEE.

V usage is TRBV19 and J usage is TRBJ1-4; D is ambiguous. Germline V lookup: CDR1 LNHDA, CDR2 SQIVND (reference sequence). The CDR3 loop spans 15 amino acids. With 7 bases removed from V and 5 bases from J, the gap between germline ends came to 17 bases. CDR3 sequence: CASKRLAGSNEKLFF. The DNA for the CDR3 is TGTGCCAGTAAAAGGCTGGCGGGTTCGAATGAAAAACTGTTTTTT.

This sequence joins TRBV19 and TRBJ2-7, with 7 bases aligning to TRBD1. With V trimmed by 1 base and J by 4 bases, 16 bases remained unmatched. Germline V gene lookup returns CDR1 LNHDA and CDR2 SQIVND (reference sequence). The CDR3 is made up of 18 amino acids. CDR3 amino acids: CASSIADRTRQPNYEQYV. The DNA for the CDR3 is TGTGCCAGTAGTATAGCGGACAGGACCCGACAGCCCAATTACGAGCAGTACGTC.

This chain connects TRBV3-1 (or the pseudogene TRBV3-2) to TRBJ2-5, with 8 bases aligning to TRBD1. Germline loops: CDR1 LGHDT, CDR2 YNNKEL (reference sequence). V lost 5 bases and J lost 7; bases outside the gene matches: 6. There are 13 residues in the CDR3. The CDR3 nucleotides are TGTGCCAGCAGCGTGGGACAGGTGGCGACCCAGTACTTC. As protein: CASSVGQVATQYF.

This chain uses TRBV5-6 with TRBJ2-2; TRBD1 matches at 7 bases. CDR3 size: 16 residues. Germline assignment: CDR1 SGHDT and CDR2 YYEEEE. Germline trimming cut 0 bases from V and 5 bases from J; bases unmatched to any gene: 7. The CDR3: CASSLGAGTVTGELFF. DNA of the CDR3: TGTGCCAGCAGCTTGGGGGCCGGGACAGTAACCGGGGAGCTGTTTTTT.

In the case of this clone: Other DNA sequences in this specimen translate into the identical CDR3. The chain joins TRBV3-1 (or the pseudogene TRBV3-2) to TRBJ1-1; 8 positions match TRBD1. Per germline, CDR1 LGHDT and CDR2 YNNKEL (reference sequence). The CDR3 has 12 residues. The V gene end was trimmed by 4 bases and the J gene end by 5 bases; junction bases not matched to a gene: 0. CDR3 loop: CASSRQGTEAFF. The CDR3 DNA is TGTGCCAGCAGCCGACAGGGGACTGAAGCTTTCTTT.

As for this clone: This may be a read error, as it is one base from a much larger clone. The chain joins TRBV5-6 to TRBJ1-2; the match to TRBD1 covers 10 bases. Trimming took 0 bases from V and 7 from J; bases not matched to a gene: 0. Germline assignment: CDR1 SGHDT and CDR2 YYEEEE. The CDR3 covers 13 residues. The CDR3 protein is CASSLGQGAGYTF. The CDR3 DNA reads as TGTGCCAGCAGCTTGGGACAGGGGGCTGGCTACACCTTC. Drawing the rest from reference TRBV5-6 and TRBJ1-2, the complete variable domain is DAGVTQSPTHLIKTRGQQVTLRCSPKSGHDTVSWYQQALGQGPQFIFQYYEEEERQRGNFPDRFSGHQFPNYSSELNVNALLLGDSALYLCASSLGQGAGYTFGSGTRLTVV.

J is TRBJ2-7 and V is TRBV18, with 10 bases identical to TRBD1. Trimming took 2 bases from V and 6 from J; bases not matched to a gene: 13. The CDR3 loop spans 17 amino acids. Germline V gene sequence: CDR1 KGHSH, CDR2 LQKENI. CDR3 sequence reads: CASSPTTSGQGLGEQYF. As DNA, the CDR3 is TGTGCCAGCTCACCAACAACATCGGGACAGGGGTTAGGCGAGCAGTACTTC. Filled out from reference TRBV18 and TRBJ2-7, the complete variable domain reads NAGVMQNPRHLVRRRGQEARLRCSPMKGHSHVYWYRQLPEEGLKFMVYLQKENIIDESGMPKERFSAEFPKEGPSILRIQQVVRGDSAAYFCASSPTTSGQGLGEQYFGPGTRLTVT.

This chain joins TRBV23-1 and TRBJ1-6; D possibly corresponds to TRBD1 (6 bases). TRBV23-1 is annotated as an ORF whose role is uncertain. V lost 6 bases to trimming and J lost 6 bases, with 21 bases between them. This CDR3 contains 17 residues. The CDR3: CASRGDIPRPFNSPLHF. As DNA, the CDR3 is TGCGCCAGCAGGGGGGACATTCCTAGGCCCTTTAATTCACCCCTCCACTTT.

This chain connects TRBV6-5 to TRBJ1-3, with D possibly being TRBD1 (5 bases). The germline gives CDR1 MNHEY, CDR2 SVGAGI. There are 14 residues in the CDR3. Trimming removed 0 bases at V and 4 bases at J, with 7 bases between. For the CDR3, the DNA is TGTGCCAGCAGTTACTCGGGACTAGGAAACACCATATATTTT. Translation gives CASSYSGLGNTIYF.

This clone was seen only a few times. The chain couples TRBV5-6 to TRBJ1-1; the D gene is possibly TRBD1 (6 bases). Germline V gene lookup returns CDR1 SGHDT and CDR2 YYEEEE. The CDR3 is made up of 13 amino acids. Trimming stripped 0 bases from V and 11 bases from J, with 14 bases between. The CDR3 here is CASSLGDKQSAFF. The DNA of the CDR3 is TGTGCCAGCAGCTTGGGGGACAAGCAGTCGGCTTTCTTT.

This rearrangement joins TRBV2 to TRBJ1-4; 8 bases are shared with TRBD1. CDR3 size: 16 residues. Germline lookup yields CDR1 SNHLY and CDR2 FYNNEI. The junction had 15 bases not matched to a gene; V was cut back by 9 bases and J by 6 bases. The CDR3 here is CASSKAAGGAYEKLFF. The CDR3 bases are TGTGCCAGTAGTAAGGCGGCAGGGGGCGCCTATGAAAAACTGTTTTTT. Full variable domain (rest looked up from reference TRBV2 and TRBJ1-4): EPEVTQTPSHQVTQMGQEVILRCVPISNHLYFYWYRQILGQKVEFLVSFYNNEISEKSEIFDDQFSVERPDGSNFTLKIRSTKLEDSAMYFCASSKAAGGAYEKLFFGSGTQLSVL.

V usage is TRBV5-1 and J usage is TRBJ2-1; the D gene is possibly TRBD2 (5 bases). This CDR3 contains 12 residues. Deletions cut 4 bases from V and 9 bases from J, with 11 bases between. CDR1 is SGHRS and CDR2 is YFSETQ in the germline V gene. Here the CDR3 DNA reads TGCGCCAGCAGCGAGGAGGCGATTGAGCAGTTCTTC. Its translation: CASSEEAIEQFF.

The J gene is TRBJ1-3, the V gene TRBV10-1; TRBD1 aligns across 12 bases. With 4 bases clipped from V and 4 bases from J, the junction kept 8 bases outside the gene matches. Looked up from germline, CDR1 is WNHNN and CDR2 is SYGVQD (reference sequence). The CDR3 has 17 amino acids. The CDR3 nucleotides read TGCGCCAGCAGTGCCGGGACAGGGGGCTCGGCGGGAAACACCATATATTTT. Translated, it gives CASSAGTGGSAGNTIYF.

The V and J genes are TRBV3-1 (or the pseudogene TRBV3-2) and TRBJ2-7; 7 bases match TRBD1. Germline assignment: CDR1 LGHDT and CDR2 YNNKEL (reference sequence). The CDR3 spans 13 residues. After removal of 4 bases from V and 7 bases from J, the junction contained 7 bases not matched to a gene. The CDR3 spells CASSLTGEGEQYF. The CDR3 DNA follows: TGTGCCAGCAGCCTTACAGGGGAAGGGGAGCAGTACTTC.